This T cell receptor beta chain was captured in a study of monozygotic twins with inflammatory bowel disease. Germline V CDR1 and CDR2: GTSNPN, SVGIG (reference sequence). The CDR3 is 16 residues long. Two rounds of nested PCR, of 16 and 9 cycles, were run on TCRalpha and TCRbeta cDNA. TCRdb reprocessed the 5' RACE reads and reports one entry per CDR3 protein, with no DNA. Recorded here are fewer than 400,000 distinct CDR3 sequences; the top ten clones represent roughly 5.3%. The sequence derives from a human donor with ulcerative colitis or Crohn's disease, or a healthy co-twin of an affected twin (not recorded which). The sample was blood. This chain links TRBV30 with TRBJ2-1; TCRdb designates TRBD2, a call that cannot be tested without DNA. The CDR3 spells CACQMGTSGSWDEQFF.